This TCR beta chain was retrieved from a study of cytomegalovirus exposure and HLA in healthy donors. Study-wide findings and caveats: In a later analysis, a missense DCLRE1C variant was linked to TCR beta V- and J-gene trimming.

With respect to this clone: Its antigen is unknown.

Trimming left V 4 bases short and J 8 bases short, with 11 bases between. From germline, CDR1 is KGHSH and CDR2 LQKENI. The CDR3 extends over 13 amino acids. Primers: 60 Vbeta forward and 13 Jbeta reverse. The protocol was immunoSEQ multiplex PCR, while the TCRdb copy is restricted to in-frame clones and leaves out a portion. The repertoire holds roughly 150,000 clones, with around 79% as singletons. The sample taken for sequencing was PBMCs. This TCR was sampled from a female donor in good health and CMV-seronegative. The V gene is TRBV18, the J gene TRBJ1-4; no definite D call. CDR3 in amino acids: CASSRRVGEKLFF. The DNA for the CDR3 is TGTGCCAGCTCACGCCGGGTCGGAGAAAAACTGTTTTTT.